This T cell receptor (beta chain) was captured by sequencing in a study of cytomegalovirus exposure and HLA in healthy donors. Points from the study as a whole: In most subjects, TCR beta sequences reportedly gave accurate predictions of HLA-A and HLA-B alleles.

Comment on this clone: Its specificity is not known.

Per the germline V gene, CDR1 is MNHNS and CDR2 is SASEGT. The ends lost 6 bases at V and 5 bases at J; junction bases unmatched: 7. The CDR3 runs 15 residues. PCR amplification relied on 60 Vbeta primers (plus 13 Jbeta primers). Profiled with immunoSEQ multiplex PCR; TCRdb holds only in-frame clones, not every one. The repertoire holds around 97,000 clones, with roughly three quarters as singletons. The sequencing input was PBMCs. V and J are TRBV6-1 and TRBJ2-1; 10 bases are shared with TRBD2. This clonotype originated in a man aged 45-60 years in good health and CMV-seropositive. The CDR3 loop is CASSPLAGANNEQFF. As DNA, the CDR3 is TGTGCCAGCAGCCCTCTAGCGGGAGCGAACAATGAGCAGTTCTTC.